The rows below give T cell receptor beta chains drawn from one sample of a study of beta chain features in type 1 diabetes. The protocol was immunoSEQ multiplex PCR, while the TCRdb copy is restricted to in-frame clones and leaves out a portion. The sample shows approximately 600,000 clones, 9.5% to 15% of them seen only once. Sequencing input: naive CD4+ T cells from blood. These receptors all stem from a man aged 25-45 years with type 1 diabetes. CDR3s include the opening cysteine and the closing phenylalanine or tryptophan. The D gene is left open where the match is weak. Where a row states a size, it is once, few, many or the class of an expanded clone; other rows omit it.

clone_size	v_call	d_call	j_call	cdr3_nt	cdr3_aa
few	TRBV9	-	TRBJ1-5	TGTGCCAGCAGCGTAGGTAAGGAGGGTCAGCCCCAGCATTTT	CASSVGKEGQPQHF
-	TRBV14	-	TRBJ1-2	TGTGCCAGCAGCCAATTTGTTGAAGGGAACGGCTACACCTTC	CASSQFVEGNGYTF
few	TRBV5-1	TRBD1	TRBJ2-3	TGCGCCAGCAGCTTACAGGGGCCCACAGATACGCAGTATTTT	CASSLQGPTDTQYF
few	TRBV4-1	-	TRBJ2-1	TGCGCCAGCAGCCAGGCACAGGAAAACAATGAGCAGTTCTTC	CASSQAQENNEQFF
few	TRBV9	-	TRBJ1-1	TGTGCCAGCAGTCCCGGACTCACTGAAGCTTTCTTT	CASSPGLTEAFF
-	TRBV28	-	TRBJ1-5	TGTGCCAGCAGTTTACAGGGAAGGGGCAATCAGCCCCAGCATTTT	CASSLQGRGNQPQHF
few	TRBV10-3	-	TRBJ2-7	TGTGCCATCAGTTCTGATTCCTACGAGCAGTACTTC	CAISSDSYEQYF
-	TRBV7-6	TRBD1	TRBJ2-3	TGTGCCAGCAGCTTAGAGGGGGCCGATACGCAGTATTTT	CASSLEGADTQYF
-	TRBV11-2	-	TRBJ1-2	TGTGCCAGCAGCAAACAGGGATCGGACGGCTACACCTTC	CASSKQGSDGYTF
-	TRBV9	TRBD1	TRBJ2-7	TGTGCCAGCAGCGCCCGGGACAGGGAAACCTACGAGCAGTACTTC	CASSARDRETYEQYF
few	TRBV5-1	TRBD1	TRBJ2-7	TGCGCCAGCAGCCCCGCCCCGGGACAGGGCTACGAGCAGTACTTC	CASSPAPGQGYEQYF
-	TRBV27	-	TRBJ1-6	TGTGCCAGCAGTTTAGACAGTCCTAATTCACCCCTCCACTTT	CASSLDSPNSPLHF
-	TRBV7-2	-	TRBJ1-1	TGTGCCAGCAGGTTGCAGGTTGGGAACACTGAAGCTTTCTTT	CASRLQVGNTEAFF
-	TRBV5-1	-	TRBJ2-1	TGCGCCAGCAGCTTGGTTGGAGGCGGGGCCTCCTACAATGAGCAGTTCTTC	CASSLVGGGASYNEQFF
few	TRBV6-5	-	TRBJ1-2	TGTGCCAGCAGAGTCAGCAACTATGGCTACACCTTC	CASRVSNYGYTF
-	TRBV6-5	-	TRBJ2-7	TGTGCCAGCAGTTATCAGGGCCGCGAGCAGTACTTC	CASSYQGREQYF
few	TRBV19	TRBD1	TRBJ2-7	TGTGCCAGTAGGTCCTTTGACAGGGGTTCCTACGAGCAGTACTTC	CASRSFDRGSYEQYF
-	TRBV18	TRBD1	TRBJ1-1	TGTGCCAGCTCACCCCCTAAAGGGACAGCCCTCACTGAAGCTTTCTTT	CASSPPKGTALTEAFF
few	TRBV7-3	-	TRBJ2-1	TGTGCCAGCAGCTTGGATCCGGGGGGCAGTGAGCAGTTCTTC	CASSLDPGGSEQFF
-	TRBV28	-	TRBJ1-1	TGTGCCAGCGTGAGTGGGACTGAAGCTTTCTTT	CASVSGTEAFF
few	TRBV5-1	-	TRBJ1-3	TGCGCCAGCAGCTTGACACCCTACTCTGGAAACACCATATATTTT	CASSLTPYSGNTIYF
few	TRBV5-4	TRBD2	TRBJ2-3	TGTGCCAGCCGGAGACATAGCGGGAGCACAGATACGCAGTATTTT	CASRRHSGSTDTQYF
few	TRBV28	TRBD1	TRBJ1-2	TGTGCCAGCAGAGGTACAGGGGCGGATAACTATGGCTACACCTTC	CASRGTGADNYGYTF
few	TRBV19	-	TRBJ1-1	TGTGCCAGTAGTATGCCGGGGGGCGACACTGAAGCTTTCTTT	CASSMPGGDTEAFF
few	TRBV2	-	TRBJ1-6	TGTGCCAGCAGTCCTCTCGGGATCTTAAATAATTCACCCCTCCACTTT	CASSPLGILNNSPLHF
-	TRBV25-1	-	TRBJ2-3	TGTGCCAGCAGCAGAAACGGGGCAGATACGCAGTATTTT	CASSRNGADTQYF
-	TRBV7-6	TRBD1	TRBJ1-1	TGTGCCAGCAGCCCCGAGGGGGCTAGGACTGAAGCTTTCTTT	CASSPEGARTEAFF